The 27 T cell receptor beta chains in this list originate from one sample, sequenced in a study of blood T cells in healthy people across ages. Next came a second PCR, run for about 7 to 12 cycles, which used a sample-barcoded 5' primer along with a J-beta primer mix. TCRdb independently ran MiXCR on the 5' RACE reads; one entry per CDR3 protein. The sample yields hundreds of thousands of distinct CDR3 sequences, about 21% seen once. Sequencing was performed on blood. The source of these receptors is a man in his sixties or seventies in good health.

This clonotype was found a few times. At one end the junction does not follow the germline gene, possibly because of a read error. The V and J genes are TRBV30 and TRBJ1-4, with unresolved D. The CDR3 consists of 8 residues. CDR1 GTSNPN and CDR2 SVGIG come from the germline V gene (reference sequence). DNA for the CDR3: TGTGCCTGGACCTCCGGGGTATTT. It specifies CAWTSGVF.

V is TRBV21-1 and J is TRBJ1-5. TRBV21-1 is a listed pseudogene. The CDR3 length is 13 residues. The CDR3 here is CASSAGRNQPQHF. In DNA, the CDR3 is TGTGCCAGCAGTGCGGGACGGAATCAGCCCCAGCATTTT.

The V gene is TRBV20-1, the J gene TRBJ2-5; D is unresolved. Germline V gene data show CDR1 as DFQATT and CDR2 as SNEGSKA (reference sequence). The CDR3 extends over 14 amino acids. V lost 0 bases and J lost 0, with 8 bases in between. CDR3 residues: CSAREPAHQETQYF. The CDR3 nucleotides read TGCAGTGCTAGAGAGCCGGCCCACCAAGAGACCCAGTACTTC.

The table lists this clonotype with a few counts. CDR3 in amino acids: CSVEAVYSFEQFF. The DNA of the CDR3 is TGCAGTGTAGAAGCGGTCTATTCTTTTGAGCAGTTCTTC. The chain carries TRBV20-1 and TRBJ2-1; weak D call: TRBD2 (5 bases). There are 13 residues in the CDR3. V was trimmed by 7 bases and J by 9 bases, leaving 19 bases between them. The germline gives CDR1 DFQATT, CDR2 SNEGSKA (reference sequence).

The rearrangement uses TRBV5-1 and TRBJ2-5, with 10 bases matching TRBD1. Germline V lookup: CDR1 SGHRS, CDR2 YFSETQ. The J segment lost 1 base and the V segment lost 4 bases, leaving 4 bases of the junction unmatched. This CDR3 region has 15 residues. The CDR3 spells CASSPWTGGQETQYF. The CDR3 nucleotides are TGCGCCAGCAGCCCCTGGACAGGGGGCCAAGAGACCCAGTACTTC. Based on the CDR3 plus reference TRBV5-1 and TRBJ2-5, the full variable domain is KAGVTQTPRYLIKTRGQQVTLSCSPISGHRSVSWYQQTPGQGLQFLFEYFSETQRNKGNFPGRFSGRQFSNSRSEMNVSTLELGDSALYLCASSPWTGGQETQYFGPGTRLLVL.

This clonotype was seen repeatedly, ten times or more. J is TRBJ2-5 and V is TRBV29-1; the D gene is possibly TRBD1 (6 bases). The better agreement between TRBJ2-1 and the DNA end casts doubt on the J call. Germline-derived CDR1 and CDR2 are SQVTM and ANQGSEA. The CDR3 consists of 13 residues. CDR3 bases: TGCAGCGTGAGTGGGCCTGGGGGCAGTGAGCAGTTCTTC. This translates into CSVSGPGGSEQFF.

This clonotype was observed a handful of times. This chain uses TRBV18 with TRBJ2-1; tentative D call: TRBD2 (5 bases). V was clipped by 6 bases and J by 7 bases, with 13 bases between them. Germline CDR1 KGHSH, CDR2 LQKENI. The CDR3 length is 13 residues. CDR3 sequence (DNA): TGTGCCAGCTCTGCAATACTAGGAAATGAGCAGTTCTTC. Protein product: CASSAILGNEQFF.

The table lists this clonotype with a few counts. This chain uses TRBV29-1 with TRBJ2-7, with 15 positions matching TRBD2. Trimming removed 4 bases from V and 5 bases from J; junction bases left unmatched: 6. This CDR3 has 15 residues. Germline CDR1 reads SQVTM; CDR2 reads ANQGSEA. CDR3 coding DNA: TGCAGCGTTGTGGGACTAGCGGGAGGTACCGACGAGCAGTACTTC. It yields the protein CSVVGLAGGTDEQYF.

This chain connects TRBV9 to TRBJ2-2, with TRBD2 matching over 7 bases. The J segment lost 4 bases and the V segment lost 1 base, leaving 13 bases of the junction unmatched. CDR3 size: 18 residues. Germline CDR1 is SGDLS and CDR2 is YYNGEE. The CDR3 DNA follows: TGTGCCAGCAGCGTAACCCCGGTAGGGCGGGAGCTCACCGGGGAGCTGTTTTTT. Translating it yields CASSVTPVGRELTGELFF.

This clonotype was observed a few times. The chain couples TRBV20-1 to TRBJ2-5; D may be TRBD2 (5 bases). Trimming pared 4 bases from V and 5 bases from J, leaving 17 bases between. Germline CDR1 DFQATT, CDR2 SNEGSKA (reference sequence). This CDR3 region has 14 residues. CDR3 protein: CSATILKGSETQYF. DNA of the CDR3: TGCAGTGCTACCATCCTGAAAGGGAGTGAGACCCAGTACTTC.

This clonotype was seen repeatedly, ten times or more. The chain combines TRBV20-1 with TRBJ2-3; 10 bases match TRBD2. CDR3 size: 14 residues. In germline, CDR1 is DFQATT, CDR2 SNEGSKA (reference sequence). Trimming took 2 bases from V and 5 from J; bases not matched to a gene: 4. CDR3 bases: TGCAGTGCTAGATCTAGCGGGAGTAGAGATACGCAGTATTTT. It is translated as CSARSSGSRDTQYF.

The V and J genes are TRBV6-1 and TRBJ2-2; 10 positions agree with TRBD1. The V gene's germline CDR1 is MNHNS and CDR2 SASEGT. V dropped 7 bases and J dropped 4; count of bases not matched to a gene: 6. The CDR3 totals 15 residues. The chain's CDR3 is CASNMGQGSTGELFF. The CDR3 nucleotides read TGTGCCAGCAATATGGGACAGGGGAGCACCGGGGAGCTGTTTTTT.

The V and J genes are TRBV3-1 and TRBJ1-1; D unclear. This CDR3 region has 14 residues. Germline values: CDR1 LGHDT, CDR2 YNNKEL (reference sequence). Between the trimmed V and J ends, which lost 2 bases and 5 bases, there was a span of 12 bases. The CDR3 region is CASSQLSGKTEAFF. As DNA, the CDR3 is TGTGCCAGCAGCCAACTTTCGGGGAAAACTGAAGCTTTCTTT.

The chain combines TRBV19 with TRBJ2-5; D is tentatively TRBD1 or TRBD2 (5 bases each). CDR1 and CDR2 from the germline V gene are LNHDA and SQIVND (reference sequence). V lost 6 bases to trimming and J lost 8 bases, with 16 bases between them. CDR3 size: 13 residues. The CDR3 reads CASRLRDGRTQYF. As DNA, the CDR3 is TGTGCCAGTAGGCTCCGGGACGGTAGAACCCAGTACTTC.

The genes are TRBV15 and TRBJ2-1; D is perhaps TRBD1 or TRBD2 (5 bases each). The V end lost 0 bases, the J end lost 6 bases, and 12 bases lay between the germline ends. The V gene's germline CDR1 is LNHNV and CDR2 YYDKDF (reference sequence). This CDR3 spans 15 amino acids. The CDR3 sequence is CATSRDRLGPNEQFF. As DNA, the CDR3 is TGTGCCACCAGCAGAGATCGCTTGGGACCCAATGAGCAGTTCTTC.

This clonotype was recorded a few times. V usage is TRBV20-1 and J usage is TRBJ2-1; 11 nucleotides agree with TRBD2. CDR1 and CDR2 (germline): DFQATT, SNEGSKA (reference sequence). This CDR3 has 15 amino acids. Losses at the gene ends were 5 bases for V and 6 bases for J; bases not matched to a gene: 9. Here the CDR3 reads CSAGPTSGDVNEQFF. DNA of the CDR3: TGCAGTGCTGGGCCGACTAGCGGGGACGTCAATGAGCAGTTCTTC.

This clonotype was seen a few times. The chain is built from TRBV6-1 and TRBJ2-1, with TRBD2 as a possible D gene (5 bases). With the DNA end fitting TRBJ2-7 better, the J assignment may be wrong. Germline-derived CDR1 and CDR2 are MNHNS and SASEGT. The CDR3 runs 16 residues. The DNA for the CDR3 is TGTGCCAGCAGACCTATAACTCAGCGAGGGTTCGACGAGCAGTACTTC. This gives the protein CASRPITQRGFDEQYF.

This clonotype was picked up a small number of times. The CDR3 coding sequence is TGTGCCAGCACCTCGAGTGGCGGGCCCCTAATGGATGAGCAGTTCTTC. It encodes CASTSSGGPLMDEQFF. The chain carries TRBV27 and TRBJ2-5, with D possibly being TRBD2 (5 bases). The end of the DNA is better explained by TRBJ2-1, so the J call may be wrong. Germline CDR1 and CDR2: MNHEY and SMNVEV (reference sequence). The length of the CDR3 is 16 residues.

This clonotype was observed at least ten times. The V call is TRBV6-2 or TRBV6-3, the J call TRBJ1-6, with 7 bases that match TRBD1. CDR3 length: 18 amino acids. Per the germline V gene, CDR1 is MNHEY and CDR2 is SVGEGT. The ends lost 2 bases at V and 7 bases at J; junction bases unmatched: 14. The CDR3 nucleotides read TGTGCCAGCAGTTACCAGAAGGGACAGACCCGTAAAAATTCACCCCTCCACTTT. This encodes CASSYQKGQTRKNSPLHF.

The CDR3 protein is CSVRGGTDYEQYF. DNA for the CDR3: TGCAGCGTGCGGGGGGGCACGGACTACGAGCAGTACTTC. The rearrangement uses TRBV29-1 and TRBJ2-7; TRBD2 agrees at 9 bases. Per germline, CDR1 SQVTM and CDR2 ANQGSEA. With V trimmed by 6 bases and J by 3 bases, 6 bases remained unmatched. The CDR3 length is 13 residues.

This clonotype was seen a few times. The rearrangement joins TRBV7-3 to TRBJ1-2; no definite D call. The CDR3 runs 16 residues. CDR1 and CDR2 (germline): SGHTA, FQGTGA. V gave up 4 bases and J gave up 8 bases, with 23 bases separating them. Here the CDR3 DNA reads TGTGCCAGCAGCTATTCGACACAGTCCTCGGCATACGGCTACACCTTC. It is translated as CASSYSTQSSAYGYTF. The whole variable domain, remainder taken from reference TRBV7-3 and TRBJ1-2, is GAGVSQTPSNKVTEKGKYVELRCDPISGHTALYWYRQSLGQGPEFLIYFQGTGAADDSGLPNDRFFAVRPEGSVSTLKIQRTERGDSAVYLCASSYSTQSSAYGYTFGSGTRLTVV.

The J gene is TRBJ2-1, the V gene TRBV9; D call uncertain. V was clipped by 2 bases and J by 0 bases, with 9 bases between them. The CDR3 contains 15 residues. The V gene's germline CDR1 is SGDLS and CDR2 YYNGEE. The CDR3 DNA reads as TGTGCCAGCAGCGTTCGAGCGAACTCCTACAATGAGCAGTTCTTC. Encoded protein: CASSVRANSYNEQFF.

This clonotype was picked up a small number of times. J is TRBJ2-4 and V is TRBV29-1; D tentatively reads TRBD1 or TRBD2 (7 bases each). This CDR3 has 13 residues. Trimming pared 6 bases from V and 4 bases from J, leaving 13 bases between. Germline CDR1 and CDR2: SQVTM and ANQGSEA. The DNA for the CDR3 is TGCAGCGTGGGGGGGGACAGTAAAAACATTCAGTACTTC. Protein: CSVGGDSKNIQYF.

The J gene is TRBJ2-5, the V gene TRBV12-3 or TRBV12-4, with D hard to call. TRBJ2-7 explains the end of the DNA better; the J call may be wrong. The CDR3 spans 13 residues. The CDR3 loop reads CASSLEADYEQYF. The CDR3 DNA is TGTGCCAGCAGTTTAGAGGCAGACTACGAGCAGTACTTC.

This clonotype was picked up a small number of times. The chain uses TRBV12-3 or TRBV12-4 and TRBJ1-3; 7 nucleotides line up with TRBD1. The CDR3 runs to 15 residues. V dropped 6 bases and J dropped 0; count of bases not matched to a gene: 5. CDR3 region: CASRAGQNSGNTIYF. The DNA for the CDR3 is TGTGCCAGCAGAGCGGGACAGAACTCTGGAAACACCATATATTTT.

The V call is TRBV10-3, the J call TRBJ2-1; 9 bases line up with TRBD1. With the DNA end fitting TRBJ2-5 better, the J assignment may be wrong. The CDR3 runs 15 residues. Germline V gene sequence: CDR1 ENHRY, CDR2 SYGVKD. CDR3 sequence: CAISETMTGGQTQYF. The CDR3 DNA follows: TGTGCCATCAGTGAGACGATGACAGGGGGGCAGACCCAGTACTTC.

This clonotype was counted only a few times. The chain joins TRBV7-6 to TRBJ2-7, with D unclear. This CDR3 contains 12 residues. Germline V gives CDR1 SGHVS, CDR2 FNYEAQ. The V gene lost 4 bases and the J gene lost 7 bases, with 11 bases spanning the gap. The CDR3 sequence is CASSSVVGEQYF. In DNA, the CDR3 is TGTGCCAGCAGCTCGGTCGTAGGGGAGCAGTACTTC.